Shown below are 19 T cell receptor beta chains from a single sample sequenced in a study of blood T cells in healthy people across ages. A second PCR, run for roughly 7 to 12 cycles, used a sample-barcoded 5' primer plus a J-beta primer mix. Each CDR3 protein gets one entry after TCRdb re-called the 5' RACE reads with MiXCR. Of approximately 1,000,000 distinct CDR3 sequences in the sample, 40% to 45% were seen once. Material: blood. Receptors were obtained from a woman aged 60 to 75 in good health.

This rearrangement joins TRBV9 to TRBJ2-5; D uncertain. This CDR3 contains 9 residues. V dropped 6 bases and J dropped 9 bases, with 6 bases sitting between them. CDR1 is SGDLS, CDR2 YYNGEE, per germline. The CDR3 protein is CASTGAQYF. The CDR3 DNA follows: TGTGCCAGCACCGGAGCCCAGTACTTC.

The CDR3 region has the DNA TGCAGCGTTGTTCGGGGACTCTCCTACAATGAGCAGTTCTTC. This translates into CSVVRGLSYNEQFF. The chain carries TRBV29-1 and TRBJ2-1; D perhaps matches TRBD2 (6 bases). Trimming shortened V by 4 bases and J by 0 bases, and 10 bases separated the two germline ends. CDR1 and CDR2 (germline): SQVTM, ANQGSEA. This CDR3 contains 14 residues.

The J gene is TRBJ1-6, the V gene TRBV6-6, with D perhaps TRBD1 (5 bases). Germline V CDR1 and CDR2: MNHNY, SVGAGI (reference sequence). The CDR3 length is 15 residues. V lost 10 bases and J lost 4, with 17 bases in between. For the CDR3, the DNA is TGTGCCACCGGAAGAGTGACAGATTATAATTCACCCCTCCACTTT. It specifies CATGRVTDYNSPLHF.

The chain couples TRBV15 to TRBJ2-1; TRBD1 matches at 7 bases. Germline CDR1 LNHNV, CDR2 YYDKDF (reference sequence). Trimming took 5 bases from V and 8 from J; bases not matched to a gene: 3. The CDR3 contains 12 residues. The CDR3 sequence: CATSDRVYEQFF. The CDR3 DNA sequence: TGTGCCACCAGCGACAGGGTCTATGAGCAGTTCTTC.

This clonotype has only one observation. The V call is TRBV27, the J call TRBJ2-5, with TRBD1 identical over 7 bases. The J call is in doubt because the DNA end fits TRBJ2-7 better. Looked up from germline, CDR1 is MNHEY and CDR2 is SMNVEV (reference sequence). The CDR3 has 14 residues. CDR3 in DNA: TGTGCCAGCAGGGACAGGTTTGGACTTGACGAGCAGTACTTC. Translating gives CASRDRFGLDEQYF.

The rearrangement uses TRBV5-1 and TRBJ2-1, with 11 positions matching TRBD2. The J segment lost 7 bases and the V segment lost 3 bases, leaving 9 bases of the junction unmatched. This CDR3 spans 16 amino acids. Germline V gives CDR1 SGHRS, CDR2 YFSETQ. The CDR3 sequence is CASSYGSGRAINEQFF. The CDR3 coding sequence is TGCGCCAGCAGCTACGGTAGCGGGAGGGCAATTAATGAGCAGTTCTTC.

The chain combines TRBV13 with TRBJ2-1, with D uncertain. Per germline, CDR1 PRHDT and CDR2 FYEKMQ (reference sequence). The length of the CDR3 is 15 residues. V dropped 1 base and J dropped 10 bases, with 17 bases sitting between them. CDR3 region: CASSLAALAKWEQFF. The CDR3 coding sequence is TGTGCCAGCAGCTTAGCGGCTTTGGCCAAGTGGGAGCAGTTCTTC.

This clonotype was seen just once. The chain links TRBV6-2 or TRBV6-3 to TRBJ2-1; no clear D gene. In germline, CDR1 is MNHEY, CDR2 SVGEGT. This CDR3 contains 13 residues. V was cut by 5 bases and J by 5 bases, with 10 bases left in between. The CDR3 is CASSDFGNNEQFF. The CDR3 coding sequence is TGTGCCAGCAGTGACTTTGGCAACAATGAGCAGTTCTTC.

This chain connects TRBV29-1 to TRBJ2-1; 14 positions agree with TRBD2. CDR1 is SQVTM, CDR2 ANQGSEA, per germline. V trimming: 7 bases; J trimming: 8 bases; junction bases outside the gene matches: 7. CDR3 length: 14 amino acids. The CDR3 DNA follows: TGCAGCGGGGAAGGGACTAGCGGGAGTCATGAGCAGTTCTTC. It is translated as CSGEGTSGSHEQFF.

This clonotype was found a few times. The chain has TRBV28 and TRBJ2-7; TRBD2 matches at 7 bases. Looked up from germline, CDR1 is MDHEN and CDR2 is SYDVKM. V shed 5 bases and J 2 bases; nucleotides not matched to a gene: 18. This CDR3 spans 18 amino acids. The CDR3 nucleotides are TGTGCCAGCAGTCGGTCAGTTCACGGGACTACGAATCCCTACGAGCAGTACTTC. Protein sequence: CASSRSVHGTTNPYEQYF. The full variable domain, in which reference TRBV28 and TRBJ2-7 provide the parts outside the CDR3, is DVKVTQSSRYLVKRTGEKVFLECVQDMDHENMFWYRQDPGLGLRLIYFSYDVKMKEKGDIPEGYSVSREKKERFSLILESASTNQTSMYLCASSRSVHGTTNPYEQYFGPGTRLTVT.

CDR3 bases: TGCAGCGGTGCCCACCTGCCAGACTATGGCTACACCTTC. Protein: CSGAHLPDYGYTF. This rearrangement joins TRBV29-1 to TRBJ1-2, with unresolved D. The CDR3 is made up of 13 amino acids. Trimming cost V 7 bases and J 3 bases, with 15 bases left between them. The germline V gene has CDR1 SQVTM and CDR2 ANQGSEA. Combining the CDR3 with reference TRBV29-1 and TRBJ1-2 gives the whole variable domain SAVISQKPSRDICQRGTSLTIQCQVDSQVTMMFWYRQQPGQSLTLIATANQGSEATYESGFVIDKFPISRPNLTFSTLTVSNMSPEDSSIYLCSGAHLPDYGYTFGSGTRLTVV.

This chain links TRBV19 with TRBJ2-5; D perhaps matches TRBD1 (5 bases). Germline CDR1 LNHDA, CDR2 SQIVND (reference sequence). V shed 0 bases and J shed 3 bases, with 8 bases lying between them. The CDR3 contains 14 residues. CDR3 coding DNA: TGTGCCAGTAGTATAGAGGCCAGGGAAGAGACCCAGTACTTC. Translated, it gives CASSIEAREETQYF. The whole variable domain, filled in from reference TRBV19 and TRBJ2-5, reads DGGITQSPKYLFRKEGQNVTLSCEQNLNHDAMYWYRQDPGQGLRLIYYSQIVNDFQKGDIAEGYSVSREKKESFPLTVTSAQKNPTAFYLCASSIEAREETQYFGPGTRLLVL.

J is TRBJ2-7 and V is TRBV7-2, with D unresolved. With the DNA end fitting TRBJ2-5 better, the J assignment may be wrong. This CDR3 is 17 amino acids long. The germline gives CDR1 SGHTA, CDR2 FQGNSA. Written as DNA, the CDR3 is TGTGCCAGCAGCTTAGGAGCTGGGTCTGGGGTGGGAGAGACCCAGTACTTC. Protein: CASSLGAGSGVGETQYF.

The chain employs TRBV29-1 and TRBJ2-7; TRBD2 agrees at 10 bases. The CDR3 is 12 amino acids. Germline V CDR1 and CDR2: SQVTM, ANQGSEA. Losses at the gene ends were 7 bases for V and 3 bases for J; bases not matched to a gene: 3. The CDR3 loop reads CSGRTSGYEQYF. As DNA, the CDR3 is TGCAGCGGGAGGACTAGCGGCTACGAGCAGTACTTC.

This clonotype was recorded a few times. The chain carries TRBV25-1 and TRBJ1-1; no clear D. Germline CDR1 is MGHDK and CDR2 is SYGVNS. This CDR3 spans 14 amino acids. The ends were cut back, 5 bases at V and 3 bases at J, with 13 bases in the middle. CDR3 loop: CASSQRLGDTEAFF. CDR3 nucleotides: TGTGCCAGCAGTCAACGGCTCGGGGACACTGAAGCTTTCTTT.

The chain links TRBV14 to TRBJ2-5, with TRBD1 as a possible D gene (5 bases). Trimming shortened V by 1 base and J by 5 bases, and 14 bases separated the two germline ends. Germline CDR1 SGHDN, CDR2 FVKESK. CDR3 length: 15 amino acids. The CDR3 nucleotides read TGTGCCAGCAGCCAAGCAAGGGGAAGTGGGGAGACCCAGTACTTC. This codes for CASSQARGSGETQYF.

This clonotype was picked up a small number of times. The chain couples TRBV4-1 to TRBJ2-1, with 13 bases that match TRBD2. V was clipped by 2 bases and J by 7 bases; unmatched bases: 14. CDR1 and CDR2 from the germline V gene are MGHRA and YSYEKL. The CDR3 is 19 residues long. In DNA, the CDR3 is TGCGCCAGCAGCCAACGGGGGCAACTAGCGGGAGGGCCGGAGAATGAGCAGTTCTTC. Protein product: CASSQRGQLAGGPENEQFF.

The CDR3 reads CASRFEGGPSYNEQFF. The CDR3, as DNA: TGTGCCAGCAGGTTCGAGGGAGGACCTAGCTACAATGAGCAGTTCTTC. V usage is TRBV27 and J usage is TRBJ2-1; D perhaps matches TRBD2 (6 bases). CDR3 size: 16 residues. Germline V lookup: CDR1 MNHEY, CDR2 SMNVEV (reference sequence). Trimming left V 6 bases short and J 3 bases short, with 18 bases between.

The CDR3 DNA follows: TGTGCCAGCACCATGACAGGGGCCTACAATGAGCAGTTCTTC. It encodes CASTMTGAYNEQFF. J is TRBJ2-1 and V is TRBV27, with 8 bases that match TRBD1. V shed 7 bases, J shed 2 bases, and the junction held 4 bases outside the gene matches. Germline-derived CDR1 and CDR2 are MNHEY and SMNVEV (reference sequence). The CDR3 covers 14 residues.